This T cell receptor (beta chain) came from a study of shared clonotypes between healthy human individuals. Trimming at V came to 4 bases and at J to 1 base, leaving 4 bases not matched to a gene. Germline CDR1 and CDR2: SGHRS and YFSETQ. The CDR3 length is 14 residues. In the sorted-subset replicate PCRs, 150 to 200 ng DNA, around 30,000 T cell genomes, was used. Assay: immunoSEQ multiplex PCR; the TCRdb copy retains only in-frame clones and omits some. The data hold hundreds of thousands of clones, with roughly 70% observed a single time. The source of this sequence is a man aged 30 to 45 in good health. The material sequenced was memory CD4+ T cells sorted from blood. The subset: CD45RA-negative fraction. V usage is TRBV5-1 and J usage is TRBJ1-1, with 7 bases that match TRBD1. For the CDR3, the DNA is TGCGCCAGCAGCATGGGACAGCCGAACACTGAAGCTTTCTTT. Encoded protein: CASSMGQPNTEAFF.